The 3 T cell receptor beta chains reported below all come from one sample, sequenced in a study of T cell repertoires in cytomegalovirus infection. TCRdb itself ran the reads through MiXCR, one entry per CDR3 protein. The data show 50,000 to 55,000 distinct CDR3 sequences, with more than 15% seen just once and approximately 26% held by the top ten. Their specific antigens are unknown. Specimen: CD8+ T cells from cultured PBMCs, collected from culture after CMV antigen stimulation. The receptors stem from a human donor in good health (CMV status not recorded). Some clones in this sample may be carry-over from other donors' samples.

By frequency in the sample, this clonotype is medium-sized. The V gene is TRBV28, the J gene TRBJ1-2, with a possible D match to TRBD1 (6 bases). CDR1 and CDR2 (germline): MDHEN, SYDVKM. This CDR3 is 16 amino acids long. Trimming left V 5 bases short and J 2 bases short, with 18 bases between. For the CDR3, the DNA is TGTGCCAGCAGTGAATGGGCTGGGGGCTCAAACTATGGCTACACCTTC. It codes for CASSEWAGGSNYGYTF.

This clonotype has only a few counts. CDR3 protein: CASSTFSGYEQYF. CDR3 in DNA: TGTGCCAGCAGCACGTTCTCGGGCTACGAGCAGTACTTC. This rearrangement joins TRBV7-2 to TRBJ2-7; D is ambiguous. The CDR3 totals 13 residues. Per germline, CDR1 SGHTA and CDR2 FQGNSA. Trimming pared 5 bases from V and 3 bases from J, leaving 11 bases between.

This clonotype was detected only a few times. This chain connects TRBV28 to TRBJ2-1; a possible D gene is TRBD2 (7 bases). The germline V gene encodes CDR1 MDHEN and CDR2 SYDVKM. Deletions cut 6 bases from V and 9 bases from J, with 36 bases between. The CDR3 contains 20 residues. In nucleotides, the CDR3 is TGTGCCAGCAGCCTAATTTCATATAGGGGGGGGACTCGCTACCACGGTGAGCAGTTCTTC. It specifies CASSLISYRGGTRYHGEQFF. The whole variable domain, remainder taken from reference TRBV28 and TRBJ2-1, is DVKVTQSSRYLVKRTGEKVFLECVQDMDHENMFWYRQDPGLGLRLIYFSYDVKMKEKGDIPEGYSVSREKKERFSLILESASTNQTSMYLCASSLISYRGGTRYHGEQFFGPGTRLTVL.